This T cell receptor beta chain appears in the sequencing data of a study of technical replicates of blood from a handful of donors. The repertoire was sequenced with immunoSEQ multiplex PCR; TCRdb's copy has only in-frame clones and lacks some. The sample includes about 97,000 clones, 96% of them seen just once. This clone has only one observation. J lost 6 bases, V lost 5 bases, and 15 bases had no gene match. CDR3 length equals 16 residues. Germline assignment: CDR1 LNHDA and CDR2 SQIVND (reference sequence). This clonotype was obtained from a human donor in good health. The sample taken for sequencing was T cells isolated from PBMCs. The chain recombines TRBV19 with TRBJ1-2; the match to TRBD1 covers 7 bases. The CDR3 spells CASSQGTVVTRDGYTF. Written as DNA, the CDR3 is TGTGCCAGTAGTCAAGGGACAGTGGTAACTCGTGATGGCTACACCTTC.